This T cell receptor beta chain was observed in a study of OX40 agonist ivuxolimab in advanced cancers. Background on the study: Given to patients was ivuxolimab, an agonistic anti-OX40 (CD134) antibody. Therapy given before enrollment (anti-PD-1, anti-PD-L1 or anti-CTLA-4) was allowed, and 40% had some.

Points from the study as a whole: Among the lowest peripheral clonal expansion occurred in 0.1-3.0 mg/kg partial responders.

In regard to this clone: What it binds is not known.

Profiling relied on immunoSEQ multiplex PCR, and the TCRdb table lists in-frame clones only, not all of them. This table holds 25,000 to 30,000 clones, 86% found once. This clonotype originated in an adult with an advanced solid tumor such as melanoma, head and neck, liver or kidney cancer. Material: CD4+ or CD8+ T cells sorted from blood, obtained in a trial of the OX40 agonist ivuxolimab.

CDR3 coding DNA: TGTGCCAGCAGCTTAGCCTACGCCTCCCTCGAGCAGTACTTC. Translated: CASSLAYASLEQYF. V gene TRBV11-2 combines with J gene TRBJ2-7; no clear D. Germline CDR1 SGHAT, CDR2 FQNNGV. This CDR3 is 14 amino acids long. V was cut by 1 base and J by 6 bases, with 13 bases left in between.